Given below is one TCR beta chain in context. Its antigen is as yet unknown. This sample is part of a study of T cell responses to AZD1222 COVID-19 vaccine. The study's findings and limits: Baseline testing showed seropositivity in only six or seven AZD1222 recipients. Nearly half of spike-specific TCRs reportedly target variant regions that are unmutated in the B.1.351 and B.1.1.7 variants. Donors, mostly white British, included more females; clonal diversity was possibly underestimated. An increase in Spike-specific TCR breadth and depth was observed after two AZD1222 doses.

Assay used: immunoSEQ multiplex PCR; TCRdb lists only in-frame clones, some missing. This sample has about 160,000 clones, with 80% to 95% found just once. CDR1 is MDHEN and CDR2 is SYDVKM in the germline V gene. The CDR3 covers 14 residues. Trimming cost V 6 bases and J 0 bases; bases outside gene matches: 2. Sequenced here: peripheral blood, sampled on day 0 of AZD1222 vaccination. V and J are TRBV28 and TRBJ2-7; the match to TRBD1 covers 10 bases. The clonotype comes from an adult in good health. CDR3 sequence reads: CASRGQGSSYEQYF. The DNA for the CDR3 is TGTGCCAGCAGGGGACAGGGGAGCTCCTACGAGCAGTACTTC.